A single sample is the source of the 3 T cell receptor beta chains below, sequenced in a study of T cell responses to AZD1222 COVID-19 vaccine. TCRdb's copy holds only in-frame clones and misses some; the assay was immunoSEQ multiplex PCR. The data show under 150,000 clones, 85% to 95% seen once. The specimen comprised peripheral blood, sampled on day 0 of AZD1222 vaccination. The receptors were gathered from an adult in good health.

This clone was observed a handful of times. V gene TRBV12-3 or TRBV12-4 combines with J gene TRBJ2-2; D ambiguous. CDR3 length equals 13 residues. Trimming stripped 3 bases from V and 3 bases from J, with 5 bases between. CDR3 protein: CASSFHYTGELFF. DNA of the CDR3: TGTGCCAGCAGTTTCCACTACACCGGGGAGCTGTTTTTT.

The rearrangement joins TRBV19 to TRBJ2-7; TRBD1 might be the D (7 bases). V gave up 6 bases and J gave up 4 bases, with 19 bases separating them. CDR1 is LNHDA and CDR2 is SQIVND in the germline V gene (reference sequence). This CDR3 is built from 15 residues. This chain's CDR3 is CASSPLEGARYEQYF. CDR3 coding DNA: TGTGCCAGTAGCCCTTTGGAGGGGGCTAGGTACGAGCAGTACTTC.

This rearrangement joins TRBV4-3 to TRBJ2-7; 7 positions match TRBD1. The germline gives CDR1 LGHNA, CDR2 YSLEER. There are 14 residues in the CDR3. The trim removed 3 bases at V and 4 bases at J, leaving 6 bases unmatched. The CDR3 DNA is TGCGCCAGCAGCCACAGGTACAGGGGATACGAGCAGTACTTC. Translation: CASSHRYRGYEQYF.